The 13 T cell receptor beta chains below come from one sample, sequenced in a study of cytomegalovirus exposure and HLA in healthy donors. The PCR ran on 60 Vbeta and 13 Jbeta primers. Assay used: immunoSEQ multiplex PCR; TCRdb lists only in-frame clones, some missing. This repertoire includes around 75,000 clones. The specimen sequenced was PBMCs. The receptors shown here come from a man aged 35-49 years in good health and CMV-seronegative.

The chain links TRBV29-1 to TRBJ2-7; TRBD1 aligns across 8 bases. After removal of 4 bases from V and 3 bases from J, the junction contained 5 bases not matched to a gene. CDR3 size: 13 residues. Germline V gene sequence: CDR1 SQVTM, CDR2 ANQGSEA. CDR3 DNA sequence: TGCAGCGTTGTGAACAGGGGGAACTACGAGCAGTACTTC. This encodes CSVVNRGNYEQYF.

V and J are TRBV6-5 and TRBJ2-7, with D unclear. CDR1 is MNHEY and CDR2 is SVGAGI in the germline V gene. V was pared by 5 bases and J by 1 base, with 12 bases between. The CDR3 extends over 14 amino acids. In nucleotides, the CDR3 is TGTGCCAGCAGTCTAACAGCTACTTCCTACGAGCAGTACTTC. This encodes CASSLTATSYEQYF.

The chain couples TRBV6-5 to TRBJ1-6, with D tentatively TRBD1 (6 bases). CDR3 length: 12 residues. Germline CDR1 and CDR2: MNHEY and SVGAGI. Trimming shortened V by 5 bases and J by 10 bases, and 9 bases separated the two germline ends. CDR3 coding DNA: TGTGCCAGCAGTAAGGGACACTCACCCCTCCACTTT. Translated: CASSKGHSPLHF.

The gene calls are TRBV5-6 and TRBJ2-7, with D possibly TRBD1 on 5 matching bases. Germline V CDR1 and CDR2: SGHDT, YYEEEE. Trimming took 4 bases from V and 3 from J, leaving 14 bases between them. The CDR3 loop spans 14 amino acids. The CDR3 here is CASSLQQVLYEQYF. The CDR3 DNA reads TGTGCCAGCAGCCTCCAACAGGTCCTCTACGAGCAGTACTTC.

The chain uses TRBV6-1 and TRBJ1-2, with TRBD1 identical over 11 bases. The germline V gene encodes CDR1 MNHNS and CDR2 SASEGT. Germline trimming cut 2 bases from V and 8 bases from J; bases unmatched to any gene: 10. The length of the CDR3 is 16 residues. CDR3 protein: CASSELLGQGEEGYTF. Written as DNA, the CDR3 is TGTGCCAGCAGTGAATTGTTGGGACAGGGGGAAGAGGGCTACACCTTC.

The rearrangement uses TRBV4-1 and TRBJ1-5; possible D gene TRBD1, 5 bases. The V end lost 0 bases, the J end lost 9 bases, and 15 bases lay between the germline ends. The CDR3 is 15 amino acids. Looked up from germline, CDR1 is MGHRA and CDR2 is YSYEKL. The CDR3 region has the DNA TGCGCCAGCAGCCAAGATGCGACAGTCCCAGGGCCCCAGCATTTT. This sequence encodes CASSQDATVPGPQHF.

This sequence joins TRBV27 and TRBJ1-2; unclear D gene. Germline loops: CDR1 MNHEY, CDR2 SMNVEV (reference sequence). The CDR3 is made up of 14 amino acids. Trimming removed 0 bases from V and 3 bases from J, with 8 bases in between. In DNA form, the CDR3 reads TGTGCCAGCAGTTTATCCGCGCTAGACTATGGCTACACCTTC. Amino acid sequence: CASSLSALDYGYTF.

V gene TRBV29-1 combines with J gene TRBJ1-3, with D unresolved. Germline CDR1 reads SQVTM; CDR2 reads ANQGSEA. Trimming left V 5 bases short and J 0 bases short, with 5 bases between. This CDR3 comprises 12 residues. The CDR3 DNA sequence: TGCAGCGTTAAGAGCTCTGGAAACACCATATATTTT. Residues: CSVKSSGNTIYF.

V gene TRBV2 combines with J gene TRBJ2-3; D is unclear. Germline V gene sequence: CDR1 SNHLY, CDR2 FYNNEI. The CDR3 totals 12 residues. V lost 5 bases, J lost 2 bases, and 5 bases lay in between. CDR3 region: CASSSYTDTQYF. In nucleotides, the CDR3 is TGTGCCAGCAGTTCCTACACAGATACGCAGTATTTT.

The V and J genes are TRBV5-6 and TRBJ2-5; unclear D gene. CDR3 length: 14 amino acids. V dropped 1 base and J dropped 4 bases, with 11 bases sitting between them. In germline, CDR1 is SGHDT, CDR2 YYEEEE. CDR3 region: CASSLILSGETQYF. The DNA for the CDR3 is TGTGCCAGCAGCTTGATACTTTCGGGAGAGACCCAGTACTTC.

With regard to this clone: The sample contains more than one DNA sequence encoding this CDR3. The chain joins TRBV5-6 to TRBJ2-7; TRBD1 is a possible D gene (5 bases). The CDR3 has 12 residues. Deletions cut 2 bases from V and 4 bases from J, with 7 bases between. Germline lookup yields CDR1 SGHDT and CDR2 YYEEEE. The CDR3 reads CASSLGDYEQYF. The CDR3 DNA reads TGTGCCAGCAGCTTAGGGGATTACGAGCAGTACTTC.

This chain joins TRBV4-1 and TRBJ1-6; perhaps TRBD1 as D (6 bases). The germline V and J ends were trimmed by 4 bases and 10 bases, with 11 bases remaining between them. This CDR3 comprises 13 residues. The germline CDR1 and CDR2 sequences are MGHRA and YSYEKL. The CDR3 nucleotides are TGCGCCAGCAGCCGACAGCAGGGGTCACCCCTCCACTTT. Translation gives CASSRQQGSPLHF.

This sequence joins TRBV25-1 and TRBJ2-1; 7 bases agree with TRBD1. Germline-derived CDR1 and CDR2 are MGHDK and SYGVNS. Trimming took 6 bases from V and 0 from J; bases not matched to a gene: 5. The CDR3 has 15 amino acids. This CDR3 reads CASSETGSSYNEQFF. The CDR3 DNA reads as TGTGCCAGCAGCGAGACAGGGAGCTCCTACAATGAGCAGTTCTTC.